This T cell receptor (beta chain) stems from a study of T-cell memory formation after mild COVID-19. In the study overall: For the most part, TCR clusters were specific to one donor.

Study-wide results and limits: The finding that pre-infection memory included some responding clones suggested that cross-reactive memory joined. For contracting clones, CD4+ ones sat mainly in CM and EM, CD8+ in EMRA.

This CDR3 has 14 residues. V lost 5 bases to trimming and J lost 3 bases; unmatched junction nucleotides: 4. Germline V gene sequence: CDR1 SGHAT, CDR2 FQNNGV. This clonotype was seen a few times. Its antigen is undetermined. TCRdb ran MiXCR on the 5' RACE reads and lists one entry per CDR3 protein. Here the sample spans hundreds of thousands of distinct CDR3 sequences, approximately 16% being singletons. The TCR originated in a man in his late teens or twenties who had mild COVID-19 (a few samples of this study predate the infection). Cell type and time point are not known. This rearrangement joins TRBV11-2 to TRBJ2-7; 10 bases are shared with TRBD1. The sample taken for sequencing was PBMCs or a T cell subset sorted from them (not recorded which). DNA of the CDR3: TGTGCCAGCAGCACACGGACAGGGGGCTACGAGCAGTACTTC. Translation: CASSTRTGGYEQYF.